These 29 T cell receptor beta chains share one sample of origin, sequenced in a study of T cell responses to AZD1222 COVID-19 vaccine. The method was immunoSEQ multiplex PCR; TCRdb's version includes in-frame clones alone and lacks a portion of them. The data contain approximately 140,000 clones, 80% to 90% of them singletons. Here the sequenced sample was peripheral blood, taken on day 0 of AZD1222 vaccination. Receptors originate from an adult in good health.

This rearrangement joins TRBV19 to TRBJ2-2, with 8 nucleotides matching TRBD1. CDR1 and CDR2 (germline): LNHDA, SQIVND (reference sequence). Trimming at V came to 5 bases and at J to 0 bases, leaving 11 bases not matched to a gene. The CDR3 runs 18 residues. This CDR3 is CASSFPGWDRPNTGELFF. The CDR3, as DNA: TGTGCCAGTAGTTTTCCGGGTTGGGACAGGCCGAACACCGGGGAGCTGTTTTTT.

CDR3 coding DNA: TGTGCCAGCAGCTTAGCGCAGGCAACTAATGAAAAACTGTTTTTT. Encoded protein: CASSLAQATNEKLFF. This chain links TRBV7-2 with TRBJ1-4; D is uncertain. The germline V gene encodes CDR1 SGHTA and CDR2 FQGNSA. The CDR3 consists of 15 residues. V was clipped by 0 bases and J by 0 bases, with 5 bases between them.

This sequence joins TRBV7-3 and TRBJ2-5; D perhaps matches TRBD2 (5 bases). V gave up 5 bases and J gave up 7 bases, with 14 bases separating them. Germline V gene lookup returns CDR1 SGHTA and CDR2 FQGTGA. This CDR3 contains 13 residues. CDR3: CASSTGTEGTQYF. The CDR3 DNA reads TGTGCCAGCAGCACGGGTACCGAGGGGACCCAGTACTTC.

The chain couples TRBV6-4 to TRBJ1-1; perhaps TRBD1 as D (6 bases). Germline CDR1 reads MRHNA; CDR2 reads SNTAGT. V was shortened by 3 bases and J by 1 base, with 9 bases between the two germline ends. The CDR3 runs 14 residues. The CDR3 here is CASSEQGWNTEAFF. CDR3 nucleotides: TGTGCCAGCAGTGAGCAGGGGTGGAACACTGAAGCTTTCTTT.

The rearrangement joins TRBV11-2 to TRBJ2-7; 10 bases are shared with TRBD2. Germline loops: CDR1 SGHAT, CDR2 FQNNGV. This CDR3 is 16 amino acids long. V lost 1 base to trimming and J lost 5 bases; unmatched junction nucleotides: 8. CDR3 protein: CASSLGGLAGVNEQYF. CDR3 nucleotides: TGTGCCAGCAGCTTAGGGGGTCTAGCGGGAGTCAACGAGCAGTACTTC.

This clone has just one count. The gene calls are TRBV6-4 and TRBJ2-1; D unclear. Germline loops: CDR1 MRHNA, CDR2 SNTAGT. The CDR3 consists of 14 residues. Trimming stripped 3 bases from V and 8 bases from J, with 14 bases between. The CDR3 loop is CASSDGLPGDEQFF. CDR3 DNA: TGTGCCAGCAGTGATGGGCTACCCGGAGATGAGCAGTTCTTC.

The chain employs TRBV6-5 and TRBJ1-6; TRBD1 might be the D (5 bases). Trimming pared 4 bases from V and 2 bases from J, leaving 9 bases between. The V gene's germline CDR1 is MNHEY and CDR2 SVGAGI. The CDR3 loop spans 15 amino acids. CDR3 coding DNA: TGTGCCAGCAGTTCGGGGGGGACCTATAATTCACCCCTCCACTTT. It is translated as CASSSGGTYNSPLHF.

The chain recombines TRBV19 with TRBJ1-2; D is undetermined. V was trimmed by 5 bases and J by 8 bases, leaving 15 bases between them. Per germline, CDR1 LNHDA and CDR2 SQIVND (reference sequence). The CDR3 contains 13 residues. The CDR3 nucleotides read TGTGCCAGTAGTGACGAAGGGCGCTTCGGCTACACCTTC. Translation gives CASSDEGRFGYTF.

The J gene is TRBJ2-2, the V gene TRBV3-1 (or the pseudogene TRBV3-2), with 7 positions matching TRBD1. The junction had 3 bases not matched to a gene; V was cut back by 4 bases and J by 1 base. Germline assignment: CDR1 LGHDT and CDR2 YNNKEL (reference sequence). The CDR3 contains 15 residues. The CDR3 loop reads CASSRQGENTGELFF. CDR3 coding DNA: TGTGCCAGCAGCCGACAGGGCGAGAACACCGGGGAGCTGTTTTTT.

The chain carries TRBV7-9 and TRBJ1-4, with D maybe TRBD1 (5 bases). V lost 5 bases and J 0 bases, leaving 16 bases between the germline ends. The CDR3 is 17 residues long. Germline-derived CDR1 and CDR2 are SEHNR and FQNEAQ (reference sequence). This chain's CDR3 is CASSTGHISATNEKLFF. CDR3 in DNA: TGTGCCAGCAGCACCGGACATATTTCCGCAACTAATGAAAAACTGTTTTTT.

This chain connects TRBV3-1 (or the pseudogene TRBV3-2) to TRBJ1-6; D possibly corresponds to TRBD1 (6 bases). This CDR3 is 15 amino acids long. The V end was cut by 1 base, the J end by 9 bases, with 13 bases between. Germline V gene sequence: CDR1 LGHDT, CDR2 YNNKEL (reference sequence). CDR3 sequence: CASSQVGGYLSPLHF. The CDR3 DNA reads TGTGCCAGCAGCCAAGTGGGGGGCTATCTTTCACCCCTCCACTTT.

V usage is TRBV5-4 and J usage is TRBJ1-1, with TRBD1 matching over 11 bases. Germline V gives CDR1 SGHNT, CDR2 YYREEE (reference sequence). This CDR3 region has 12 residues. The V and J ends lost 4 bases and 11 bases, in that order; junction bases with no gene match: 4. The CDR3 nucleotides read TGTGCCAGCAGCAGGGGACAGGGGGAGGCTTTCTTT. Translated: CASSRGQGEAFF.

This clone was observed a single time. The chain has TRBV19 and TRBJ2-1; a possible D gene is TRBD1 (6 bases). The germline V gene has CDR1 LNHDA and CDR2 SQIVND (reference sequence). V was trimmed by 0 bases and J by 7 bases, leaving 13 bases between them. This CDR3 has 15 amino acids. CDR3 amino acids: CASSIDSGTGNEQFF. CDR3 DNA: TGTGCCAGTAGTATAGATTCGGGCACAGGGAATGAGCAGTTCTTC. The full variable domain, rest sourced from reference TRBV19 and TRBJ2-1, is DGGITQSPKYLFRKEGQNVTLSCEQNLNHDAMYWYRQDPGQGLRLIYYSQIVNDFQKGDIAEGYSVSREKKESFPLTVTSAQKNPTAFYLCASSIDSGTGNEQFFGPGTRLTVL.

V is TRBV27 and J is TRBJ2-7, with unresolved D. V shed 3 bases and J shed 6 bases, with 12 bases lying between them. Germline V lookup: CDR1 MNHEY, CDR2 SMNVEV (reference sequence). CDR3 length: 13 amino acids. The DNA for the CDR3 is TGTGCCAGCAGTTTTACTCGTTCTGCCGAGCAGTACTTC. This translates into CASSFTRSAEQYF.

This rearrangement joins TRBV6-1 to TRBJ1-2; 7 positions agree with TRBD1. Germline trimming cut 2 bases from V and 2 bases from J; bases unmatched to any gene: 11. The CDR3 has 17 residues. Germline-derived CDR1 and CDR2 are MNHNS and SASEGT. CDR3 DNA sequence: TGTGCCAGCAGTGAATGGCAGGGGGACGGGGGCAACTATGGCTACACCTTC. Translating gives CASSEWQGDGGNYGYTF.

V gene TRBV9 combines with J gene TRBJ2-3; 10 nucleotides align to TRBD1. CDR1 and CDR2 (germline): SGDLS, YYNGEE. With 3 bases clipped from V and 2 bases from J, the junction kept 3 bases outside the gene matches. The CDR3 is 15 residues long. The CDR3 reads CASSATGGSTDTQYF. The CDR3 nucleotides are TGTGCCAGCAGCGCGACAGGGGGCTCCACAGATACGCAGTATTTT.

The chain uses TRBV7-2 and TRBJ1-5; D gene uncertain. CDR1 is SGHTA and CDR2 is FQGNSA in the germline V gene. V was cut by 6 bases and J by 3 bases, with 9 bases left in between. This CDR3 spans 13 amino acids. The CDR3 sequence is CASSINSNQPQHF. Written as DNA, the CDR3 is TGTGCCAGCAGTATTAACTCCAATCAGCCCCAGCATTTT.

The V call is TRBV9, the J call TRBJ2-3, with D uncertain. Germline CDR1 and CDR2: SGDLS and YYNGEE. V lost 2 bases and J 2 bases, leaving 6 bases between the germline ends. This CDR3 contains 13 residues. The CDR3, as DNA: TGTGCCAGCAGCGTCGGCGACACAGATACGCAGTATTTT. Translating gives CASSVGDTDTQYF. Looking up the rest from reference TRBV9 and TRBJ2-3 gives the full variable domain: DSGVTQTPKHLITATGQRVTLRCSPRSGDLSVYWYQQSLDQGLQFLIQYYNGEERAKGNILERFSAQQFPDLHSELNLSSLELGDSALYFCASSVGDTDTQYFGPGTRLTVL.

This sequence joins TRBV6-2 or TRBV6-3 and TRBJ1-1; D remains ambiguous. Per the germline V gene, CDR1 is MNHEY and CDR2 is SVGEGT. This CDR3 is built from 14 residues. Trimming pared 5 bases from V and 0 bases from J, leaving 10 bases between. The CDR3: CASSLRTLNTEAFF. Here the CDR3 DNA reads TGTGCCAGCAGTCTCAGGACCTTGAACACTGAAGCTTTCTTT.

The CDR3 spells CASSFSGGREIGNEQFF. The CDR3 DNA follows: TGTGCCAGCAGCTTCTCAGGGGGGCGGGAGATTGGCAATGAGCAGTTCTTC. The chain carries TRBV7-6 and TRBJ2-1; TRBD1 or TRBD2 may be the D gene (7 bases each). CDR3 size: 17 residues. V was clipped by 3 bases and J by 6 bases, with 21 bases between them. Germline lookup yields CDR1 SGHVS and CDR2 FNYEAQ.

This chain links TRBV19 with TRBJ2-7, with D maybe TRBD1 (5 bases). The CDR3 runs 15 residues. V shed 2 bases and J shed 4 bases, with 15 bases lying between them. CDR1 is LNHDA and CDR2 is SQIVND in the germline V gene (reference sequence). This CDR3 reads CASSISTGTFYEQYF. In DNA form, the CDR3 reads TGTGCCAGTAGTATATCTACAGGTACCTTTTACGAGCAGTACTTC.

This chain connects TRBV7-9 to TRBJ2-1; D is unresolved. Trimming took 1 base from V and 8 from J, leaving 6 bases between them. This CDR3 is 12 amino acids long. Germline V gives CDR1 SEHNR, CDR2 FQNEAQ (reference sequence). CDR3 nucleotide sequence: TGTGCCAGCAGCTTAGGGGGATATGAGCAGTTCTTC. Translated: CASSLGGYEQFF.

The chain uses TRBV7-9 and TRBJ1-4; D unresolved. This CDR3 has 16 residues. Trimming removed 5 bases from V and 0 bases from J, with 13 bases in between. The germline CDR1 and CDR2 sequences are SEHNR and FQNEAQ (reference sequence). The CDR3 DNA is TGTGCCAGCAGCCTGATGGGAATTGCAACTAATGAAAAACTGTTTTTT. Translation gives CASSLMGIATNEKLFF.

Here the CDR3 DNA reads TGTGCCAGTAGTATCGCAGGGGTGGCGGAAAAACTGTTTTTT. Protein: CASSIAGVAEKLFF. The chain uses TRBV19 and TRBJ1-4; D possibly corresponds to TRBD1 (6 bases). The CDR3 totals 14 residues. The germline V and J ends were trimmed by 3 bases and 8 bases, with 13 bases remaining between them. Germline V gene data show CDR1 as LNHDA and CDR2 as SQIVND (reference sequence). The entire variable domain, with the rest obtained from reference TRBV19 and TRBJ1-4, is as follows: DGGITQSPKYLFRKEGQNVTLSCEQNLNHDAMYWYRQDPGQGLRLIYYSQIVNDFQKGDIAEGYSVSREKKESFPLTVTSAQKNPTAFYLCASSIAGVAEKLFFGSGTQLSVL.

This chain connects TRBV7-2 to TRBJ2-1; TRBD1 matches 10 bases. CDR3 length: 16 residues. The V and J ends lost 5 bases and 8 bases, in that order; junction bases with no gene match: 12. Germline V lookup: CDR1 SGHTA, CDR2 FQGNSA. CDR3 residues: CASSPRDRGRRDEQFF. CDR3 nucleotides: TGTGCCAGCAGCCCCCGGGACAGGGGAAGAAGGGATGAGCAGTTCTTC. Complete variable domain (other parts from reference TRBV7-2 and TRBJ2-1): GAGVSQSPSNKVTEKGKDVELRCDPISGHTALYWYRQSLGQGLEFLIYFQGNSAPDKSGLPSDRFSAERTGGSVSTLTIQRTQQEDSAVYLCASSPRDRGRRDEQFFGPGTRLTVL.

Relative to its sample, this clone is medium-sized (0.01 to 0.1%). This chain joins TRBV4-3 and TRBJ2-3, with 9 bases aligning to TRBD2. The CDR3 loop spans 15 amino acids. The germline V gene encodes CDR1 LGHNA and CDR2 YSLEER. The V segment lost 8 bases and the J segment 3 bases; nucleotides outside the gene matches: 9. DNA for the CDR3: TGCGCCAGCCGAATGGGGCTAGCGGGAACAGATACGCAGTATTTT. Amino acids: CASRMGLAGTDTQYF.

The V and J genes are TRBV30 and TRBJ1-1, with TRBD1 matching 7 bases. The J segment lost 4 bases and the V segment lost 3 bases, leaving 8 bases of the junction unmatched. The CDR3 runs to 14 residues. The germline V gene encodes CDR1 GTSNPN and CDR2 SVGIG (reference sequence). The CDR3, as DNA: TGTGCCTGGAGAAAACAGGGGATTATCACTGAAGCTTTCTTT. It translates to CAWRKQGIITEAFF.

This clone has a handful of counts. The CDR3 sequence is CASSYEGTEAFF. The CDR3 DNA reads TGTGCCAGCAGTTACGAAGGAACTGAAGCTTTCTTT. The chain joins TRBV12-3 or TRBV12-4 to TRBJ1-1, with D hard to call. The CDR3 length is 12 residues. V was shortened by 4 bases and J by 5 bases, with 8 bases between the two germline ends.

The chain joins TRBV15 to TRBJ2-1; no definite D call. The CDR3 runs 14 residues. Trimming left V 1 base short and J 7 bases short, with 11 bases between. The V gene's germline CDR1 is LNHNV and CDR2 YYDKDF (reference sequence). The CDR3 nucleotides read TGTGCCACCAGCAGAGTCCATGGGCCTAATGAGCAGTTCTTC. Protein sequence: CATSRVHGPNEQFF.